This TCR beta chain was captured by sequencing in a study of long-term antiretroviral therapy in people with HIV. Notes on the study in general: In the period from the mid-2000s to the late 2010s, blood was collected, possibly under older ART regimens. ART adherence, viral resistance and therapy changes went undocumented.

Version v3.0 of the immunoSEQ assay ran at survey level. Method: immunoSEQ multiplex PCR; TCRdb's copy keeps in-frame clones and lacks some. This table holds 20,000 or so clones, about 76% found once. About this clone itself: The antigen remains unidentified.

Unmatched junction bases numbered 21, after V lost 7 bases and J lost 4 bases. This CDR3 spans 19 amino acids. CDR1 and CDR2 (germline): LNHDA, SQIVND (reference sequence). The receptor was derived from a woman aged 18-35 years with HIV. The gene calls are TRBV19 and TRBJ2-2; 7 bases match TRBD1. This sample comprised unsorted PBMCs, obtained at the start of antiretroviral therapy, before treatment. The CDR3 nucleotides are TGTGCCAGTAACAATCAACTTACACCAGGGGGATGTGGCACCGGGGAGCTGTTTTTT. It encodes CASNNQLTPGGCGTGELFF.